The source of this TCR beta chain is a study of blood T cell repertoires in COVID-19. The overall study: Acute and convalescent COVID-19 specimens originated in the United States, Italy and Spain. Sample material is recorded as cDNA or gDNA derived from T cells, B-cell-depleted T cells, or PBMCs.

Profiled with immunoSEQ multiplex PCR; TCRdb holds only in-frame clones, not every one. The table lists about 150,000 clones, 84% of them singletons. V was clipped by 5 bases and J by 9 bases, with 20 bases between them. This CDR3 has 15 amino acids. The germline gives CDR1 MNHEY, CDR2 SMNVEV (reference sequence). This chain uses TRBV27 with TRBJ2-1; D is perhaps TRBD1 (5 bases). The source of this sequence is a woman in her fifties or sixties with acute or convalescent COVID-19. The specimen sequenced was peripheral blood. The CDR3 sequence: CASSLAYPPTGEQFF. In DNA, the CDR3 is TGTGCCAGCAGTCTGGCCTACCCTCCTACAGGTGAGCAGTTCTTC.